The 29 T cell receptor beta chains below come from one sample, sequenced in a study of OX40 agonist ivuxolimab in advanced cancers. Sequencing was performed with immunoSEQ multiplex PCR; in TCRdb, only in-frame clones are kept and a portion is missing. Altogether 50,000 to 80,000 clones are present, around four fifths being singletons, with the ten largest covering about 2.2%. The material was CD4+ or CD8+ T cells sorted from blood, obtained in a trial of the OX40 agonist ivuxolimab. All receptors derive from an adult with an advanced solid tumor such as melanoma, head and neck, liver or kidney cancer.

This clone was seen only once. This chain joins TRBV27 and TRBJ1-5; D unresolved. With 2 bases removed from V and 2 bases from J, the gap between germline ends came to 13 bases. The CDR3 is 16 residues long. Germline V gene lookup returns CDR1 MNHEY and CDR2 SMNVEV (reference sequence). In DNA form, the CDR3 reads TGTGCCAGCAGTTTAGATGGGCCCCGCCGCAATCAGCCCCAGCATTTT. It is translated as CASSLDGPRRNQPQHF.

The rearrangement joins TRBV5-1 to TRBJ1-1, with 9 bases aligning to TRBD1. With V trimmed by 0 bases and J by 5 bases, 5 bases remained unmatched. The germline CDR1 and CDR2 sequences are SGHRS and YFSETQ. CDR3 length: 15 residues. The CDR3 spells CASSLETGGRTEAFF. The CDR3 DNA follows: TGCGCCAGCAGCTTGGAGACAGGGGGGAGGACTGAAGCTTTCTTT. Together with reference TRBV5-1 and TRBJ1-1, the CDR3 gives the full variable domain: KAGVTQTPRYLIKTRGQQVTLSCSPISGHRSVSWYQQTPGQGLQFLFEYFSETQRNKGNFPGRFSGRQFSNSRSEMNVSTLELGDSALYLCASSLETGGRTEAFFGQGTRLTVV.

The chain couples TRBV10-2 to TRBJ1-4; TRBD1 matches at 7 bases. The CDR3 has 19 amino acids. Losses at the gene ends were 3 bases for V and 0 bases for J; bases not matched to a gene: 13. The germline gives CDR1 WSHSY, CDR2 SAAADI. The CDR3 DNA is TGCGCCAGCAGTGAAGTGCATGGCAGGGGGGGTGCAACTAATGAAAAACTGTTTTTT. It codes for CASSEVHGRGGATNEKLFF.

The V call is TRBV28, the J call TRBJ2-2, with TRBD1 matching over 10 bases. The J segment lost 4 bases and the V segment lost 10 bases, leaving 6 bases of the junction unmatched. This CDR3 has 14 residues. CDR1 MDHEN and CDR2 SYDVKM come from the germline V gene. The CDR3 region has the DNA TGTGCCATCTCCGGGACAGGGGTCACCGGGGAGCTGTTTTTT. This gives the protein CAISGTGVTGELFF. Drawing the rest from reference TRBV28 and TRBJ2-2, the complete variable domain is DVKVTQSSRYLVKRTGEKVFLECVQDMDHENMFWYRQDPGLGLRLIYFSYDVKMKEKGDIPEGYSVSREKKERFSLILESASTNQTSMYLCAISGTGVTGELFFGEGSRLTVL.

The V gene is TRBV28, the J gene TRBJ1-5, with D perhaps TRBD1 (6 bases). Trimming removed 6 bases from V and 1 base from J, with 19 bases in between. The CDR3 loop spans 17 amino acids. Per the germline V gene, CDR1 is MDHEN and CDR2 is SYDVKM. CDR3 in DNA: TGTGCCAGCAGGTCACCCGTTGGGGGGCTGAGCAATCAGCCCCAGCATTTT. Protein sequence: CASRSPVGGLSNQPQHF.

The CDR3 nucleotides read TGTGCCAGCAGCGTGACAGGGAGGAGCTCCTACGAGCAGTACTTC. Its translation: CASSVTGRSSYEQYF. The chain has TRBV5-4 and TRBJ2-7; weak D call: TRBD1 (7 bases). Germline V gives CDR1 SGHNT, CDR2 YYREEE (reference sequence). V was clipped by 4 bases and J by 0 bases, with 14 bases between them. This CDR3 has 15 amino acids.

The chain carries TRBV5-4 and TRBJ1-5; D may be TRBD1 (6 bases). V shed 4 bases and J shed 6 bases, with 17 bases lying between them. This CDR3 has 15 residues. Per germline, CDR1 SGHNT and CDR2 YYREEE (reference sequence). CDR3 sequence reads: CASSRGGGAGQPQHF. The CDR3 region has the DNA TGTGCCAGCAGCCGGGGTGGGGGCGCGGGTCAGCCCCAGCATTTT.

The chain recombines TRBV5-1 with TRBJ1-1, with a possible D match to TRBD1 (5 bases). Per the germline V gene, CDR1 is SGHRS and CDR2 is YFSETQ. The CDR3 runs 14 residues. Trimming took 0 bases from V and 9 from J, leaving 15 bases between them. CDR3 protein: CASSLGGRDLKAFF. In DNA, the CDR3 is TGCGCCAGCAGCTTGGGAGGACGGGACCTGAAAGCTTTCTTT. Combining the CDR3 with reference TRBV5-1 and TRBJ1-1 gives the whole variable domain KAGVTQTPRYLIKTRGQQVTLSCSPISGHRSVSWYQQTPGQGLQFLFEYFSETQRNKGNFPGRFSGRQFSNSRSEMNVSTLELGDSALYLCASSLGGRDLKAFFGQGTRLTVV.

V usage is TRBV11-2 and J usage is TRBJ2-1; 8 nucleotides match TRBD2. The CDR3 covers 17 residues. After removal of 4 bases from V and 6 bases from J, the junction contained 14 bases not matched to a gene. CDR1 and CDR2 from the germline V gene are SGHAT and FQNNGV. For the CDR3, the DNA is TGTGCCAGCAGCTCCCGTGGGTTAAGCGGGAGTGGCAATGAGCAGTTCTTC. Its translation: CASSSRGLSGSGNEQFF.

In its sample, this clone was seen a few times. The V gene is TRBV19, the J gene TRBJ1-1; D not resolved. CDR1 is LNHDA and CDR2 is SQIVND in the germline V gene (reference sequence). The CDR3 totals 11 residues. V was pared by 8 bases and J by 4 bases, with 8 bases between. The CDR3 reads CASSRGTEAFF. In DNA form, the CDR3 reads TGTGCCAGTTCCCGTGGCACTGAAGCTTTCTTT.

The genes are TRBV5-6 and TRBJ2-3; the match to TRBD2 covers 14 bases. The CDR3 totals 17 residues. In germline, CDR1 is SGHDT, CDR2 YYEEEE. Trimming removed 3 bases from V and 0 bases from J; junction bases left unmatched: 3. The CDR3 protein is CASSSRLAGGSTDTQYF. The CDR3 bases are TGTGCCAGCAGCTCCCGACTAGCGGGGGGGAGCACAGATACGCAGTATTTT.

This clone came up a few times. In nucleotides, the CDR3 is TGCGCCAGCAGCACCCTGCAGGATGAAAAACTGTTTTTT. It translates to CASSTLQDEKLFF. The chain carries TRBV5-1 and TRBJ1-4; D gene ambiguous. CDR1 is SGHRS, CDR2 YFSETQ, per germline. V lost 4 bases, J lost 6 bases, and 10 bases lay in between. This CDR3 contains 13 residues.

The V call is TRBV7-9, the J call TRBJ1-3, with D perhaps TRBD1 (5 bases). CDR1 and CDR2 (germline): SEHNR, FQNEAQ (reference sequence). The CDR3 extends over 15 amino acids. The ends were cut back, 5 bases at V and 2 bases at J, with 13 bases in the middle. CDR3 nucleotide sequence: TGTGCCAGCAGCCCGACAGATAGTACTGGAAACACCATATATTTT. Its protein is CASSPTDSTGNTIYF.

The chain carries TRBV27 and TRBJ1-2, with 7 bases aligning to TRBD1. Germline values: CDR1 MNHEY, CDR2 SMNVEV (reference sequence). The CDR3 is 14 residues long. V dropped 7 bases and J dropped 8; count of bases not matched to a gene: 13. In nucleotides, the CDR3 is TGTGCCAGCATGGGAAGGGGGCGCGCGGGGGGCTACACCTTC. Translated, it gives CASMGRGRAGGYTF.

Comment on this clone: This sample includes further DNA sequences coding for the same CDR3. The chain carries TRBV5-4 and TRBJ2-1; D is ambiguous. V was cut by 3 bases and J by 2 bases, with 0 bases left in between. CDR3 length: 11 residues. The germline V gene has CDR1 SGHNT and CDR2 YYREEE (reference sequence). CDR3 region: CASSSYNEQFF. The CDR3 coding sequence is TGTGCCAGCAGCTCCTACAATGAGCAGTTCTTC.

This chain connects TRBV7-8 to TRBJ2-7, with D hard to call. The V gene lost 3 bases and the J gene lost 2 bases, with 5 bases spanning the gap. This CDR3 is built from 12 residues. Germline assignment: CDR1 SGHVS and CDR2 FQNEAQ. In nucleotides, the CDR3 is TGTGCCAGCAGCTTTCAGCCCTACGAGCAGTACTTC. Amino acid sequence: CASSFQPYEQYF.

The rearrangement joins TRBV9 to TRBJ2-5; 8 bases line up with TRBD1. The CDR3 is 14 amino acids. Per the germline V gene, CDR1 is SGDLS and CDR2 is YYNGEE. V gave up 0 bases and J gave up 2 bases; unmatched junction bases: 0. CDR3 in amino acids: CASSVDRGQETQYF. The CDR3 DNA sequence: TGTGCCAGCAGCGTAGACAGGGGGCAAGAGACCCAGTACTTC. Looking up the rest from reference TRBV9 and TRBJ2-5 gives the full variable domain: DSGVTQTPKHLITATGQRVTLRCSPRSGDLSVYWYQQSLDQGLQFLIQYYNGEERAKGNILERFSAQQFPDLHSELNLSSLELGDSALYFCASSVDRGQETQYFGPGTRLLVL.

This chain uses TRBV18 with TRBJ2-5; D perhaps matches TRBD1 (5 bases). The CDR3 consists of 15 residues. V shed 2 bases and J shed 5 bases, with 15 bases lying between them. Germline-derived CDR1 and CDR2 are KGHSH and LQKENI. CDR3 coding DNA: TGTGCCAGCTCACCATTGGACACCTTGGGGGAGACCCAGTACTTC. It codes for CASSPLDTLGETQYF. The variable domain in full, with the rest retrieved from reference TRBV18 and TRBJ2-5, is NAGVMQNPRHLVRRRGQEARLRCSPMKGHSHVYWYRQLPEEGLKFMVYLQKENIIDESGMPKERFSAEFPKEGPSILRIQQVVRGDSAAYFCASSPLDTLGETQYFGPGTRLLVL.

The chain links TRBV7-3 to TRBJ2-3; 7 nucleotides align to TRBD2. The CDR3 is 16 residues long. J gave up 11 bases and V 2 bases, and 16 bases lay outside the gene matches. Germline V lookup: CDR1 SGHTA, CDR2 FQGTGA. In DNA, the CDR3 is TGTGCCAGCAGCTTACCACTAGCGACTAACCCCCCCATGCAGTATTTT. Translating it yields CASSLPLATNPPMQYF.

The gene calls are TRBV6-6 and TRBJ1-3; no clear D gene. V shed 5 bases and J shed 0 bases, with 11 bases lying between them. The CDR3 has 15 residues. The germline gives CDR1 MNHNY, CDR2 SVGAGI (reference sequence). For the CDR3, the DNA is TGTGCCAGCAGTACGAAGGGCCTCTCTGGAAACACCATATATTTT. As protein: CASSTKGLSGNTIYF.

V is TRBV7-3 and J is TRBJ2-2; D gene ambiguous. Trimming shortened V by 5 bases and J by 0 bases, and 7 bases separated the two germline ends. The CDR3 runs 14 residues. From germline, CDR1 is SGHTA and CDR2 FQGTGA. The CDR3 reads CASSPPPNTGELFF. DNA for the CDR3: TGTGCCAGCAGCCCCCCCCCGAACACCGGGGAGCTGTTTTTT.

This clone turned up a few times. The gene calls are TRBV10-3 and TRBJ2-7; 8 nucleotides agree with TRBD2. In germline, CDR1 is ENHRY, CDR2 SYGVKD. Trimming removed 0 bases from V and 2 bases from J; junction bases left unmatched: 9. The CDR3 is made up of 17 amino acids. The CDR3 sequence: CAISESGSGATTYEQYF. The CDR3 region has the DNA TGTGCCATCAGTGAGTCGGGTAGCGGGGCTACGACCTACGAGCAGTACTTC.

On this clone itself: At one of its ends the junction is not consistent with the germline gene, which may arise from a read error. CDR3 DNA sequence: TGTGCCAGCGGGCCGGGACAGTGGATCTTC. This gives the protein CASGPGQWIF. This rearrangement joins TRBV28 to TRBJ2-1, with 7 bases that match TRBD1. The CDR3 has 10 amino acids. CDR1 and CDR2 (germline): MDHEN, SYDVKM.

Here the CDR3 reads CATSRTGVAKSYQYF. The CDR3 DNA follows: TGTGCCACCAGCAGGACAGGAGTCGCAAAAAGCTATCAGTACTTC. V and J are TRBV15 and TRBJ2-4; perhaps TRBD1 as D (6 bases). CDR3 length: 15 residues. CDR1 is LNHNV and CDR2 is YYDKDF in the germline V gene (reference sequence). V lost 3 bases and J 12 bases, leaving 21 bases between the germline ends.

The chain uses TRBV6-6 and TRBJ2-1, with 12 bases matching TRBD2. This CDR3 is built from 15 residues. J lost 8 bases, V lost 2 bases, and 4 bases had no gene match. Germline loops: CDR1 MNHNY, CDR2 SVGAGI (reference sequence). Written as DNA, the CDR3 is TGTGCCAGCAGTTACGCTAGCGGGGGGGCATATGAGCAGTTCTTC. Its translation: CASSYASGGAYEQFF.

The rearrangement uses TRBV4-2 and TRBJ2-2; 11 bases fit TRBD2. V was pared by 2 bases and J by 2 bases, with 4 bases of the junction left unmatched. The germline V gene has CDR1 LGHNA and CDR2 YNFKEQ. This CDR3 spans 17 amino acids. CDR3 DNA: TGTGCCAGCAGCCAATCCGGGACTAGCGGTAACACCGGGGAGCTGTTTTTT. Its protein product is CASSQSGTSGNTGELFF.

This chain connects TRBV12-5 to TRBJ2-2; weak D call: TRBD1 (6 bases). CDR1 is LGHNT and CDR2 is FRNRAP in the germline V gene. The CDR3 is made up of 13 amino acids. Trimming shortened V by 4 bases and J by 5 bases, and 8 bases separated the two germline ends. The CDR3 spells CASGYRETGELFF. The DNA of the CDR3 is TGTGCTAGTGGTTACAGGGAAACCGGGGAGCTGTTTTTT.

The gene calls are TRBV19 and TRBJ1-2; TRBD1 matches 9 bases. The CDR3 totals 14 residues. After removal of 3 bases from V and 4 bases from J, the junction contained 3 bases not matched to a gene. Per the germline V gene, CDR1 is LNHDA and CDR2 is SQIVND (reference sequence). The CDR3 DNA reads as TGTGCCAGTAGTATCTCGGACAGGGGCTATGGCTACACCTTC. It codes for CASSISDRGYGYTF.

CDR3 sequence reads: CASRLGKTSNYGYTF. The CDR3 DNA reads TGTGCCAGTAGGCTAGGGAAGACCTCTAACTATGGCTACACCTTC. J is TRBJ1-2 and V is TRBV19; unclear D gene. Looked up from germline, CDR1 is LNHDA and CDR2 is SQIVND (reference sequence). Trimming took 6 bases from V and 0 from J, leaving 14 bases between them. The CDR3 loop spans 15 amino acids.